Here is one TCR beta chain with its context. Its matching antigen is unknown. Within the sample, other DNA sequences also encode this same CDR3. This sample was included in a study of OX40 agonist ivuxolimab in advanced cancers. Study-wide results and caveats: Compared with others, partial responders at 0.1-3.0 mg/kg displayed clonal expansion among the lowest.

Here immunoSEQ multiplex PCR was the method, and the copy in TCRdb shows in-frame clones only, minus some. The table includes about 98,000 clones, about 92% detected once. This receptor was identified in an adult with an advanced solid tumor such as melanoma, head and neck, liver or kidney cancer. The source was CD4+ or CD8+ T cells sorted from blood, collected in a trial of the OX40 agonist ivuxolimab.

The CDR3 reads CASSLATDTQYF. For the CDR3, the DNA is TGTGCCAGCAGCTTGGCTACAGATACGCAGTATTTT. The V call is TRBV7-9, the J call TRBJ2-3; D unclear. The germline CDR1 and CDR2 sequences are SEHNR and FQNEAQ (reference sequence). V was cut by 3 bases and J by 3 bases, with 4 bases left in between. This CDR3 is 12 amino acids long.